These 4 T cell receptor beta chains originate from one sample sequenced in a study of blood T cell repertoires in COVID-19. The table came from immunoSEQ multiplex PCR; TCRdb's copy has only in-frame clones and leaves some out. The sample has 150,000 to 200,000 clones; about 88% are singletons. Sequencing was carried out using peripheral blood. The origin of the receptors is a man in his 60s with active or convalescent COVID-19.

V is TRBV3-1 (or the pseudogene TRBV3-2) and J is TRBJ1-2; TRBD1 is a possible D gene (6 bases). V lost 2 bases and J 5 bases, leaving 15 bases between the germline ends. The CDR3 is made up of 15 amino acids. Germline-derived CDR1 and CDR2 are LGHDT and YNNKEL (reference sequence). For the CDR3, the DNA is TGTGCCAGCAGCCAAAAGCGGGGGGCAGGATATGGCTACACCTTC. It codes for CASSQKRGAGYGYTF.

The chain recombines TRBV5-4 with TRBJ1-4, with 7 bases aligning to TRBD1. Germline CDR1 reads SGHNT; CDR2 reads YYREEE (reference sequence). After removal of 0 bases from V and 5 bases from J, the junction contained 4 bases not matched to a gene. The CDR3 covers 15 residues. The CDR3 reads CASSLAGQENEKLFF. For the CDR3, the DNA is TGTGCCAGCAGCTTGGCCGGACAGGAGAATGAAAAACTGTTTTTT. Combining the CDR3 with reference TRBV5-4 and TRBJ1-4 gives the whole variable domain ETGVTQSPTHLIKTRGQQVTLRCSSQSGHNTVSWYQQALGQGPQFIFQYYREEENGRGNFPPRFSGLQFPNYSSELNVNALELDDSALYLCASSLAGQENEKLFFGSGTQLSVL.

The chain combines TRBV7-6 with TRBJ2-1; 7 nucleotides match TRBD1. The V and J ends lost 6 bases and 8 bases, in that order; junction bases with no gene match: 13. The CDR3 extends over 15 amino acids. Germline assignment: CDR1 SGHVS and CDR2 FNYEAQ. The DNA of the CDR3 is TGTGCCAGCAGTCCAGGACAGGCGGACCCTTATGAGCAGTTCTTC. Translated, it gives CASSPGQADPYEQFF.

This clone occurred a few times. V usage is TRBV27 and J usage is TRBJ2-7; weak D call: TRBD2 (6 bases). V was trimmed by 3 bases and J by 2 bases, leaving 8 bases between them. The germline gives CDR1 MNHEY, CDR2 SMNVEV (reference sequence). The CDR3 loop spans 13 amino acids. CDR3 bases: TGTGCCAGCAGTTTCCGGGAGACCTACGAGCAGTACTTC. Protein product: CASSFRETYEQYF.